The next 21 T cell receptor beta chains were all read from a single sample in a study of OX40 agonist ivuxolimab in advanced cancers. Sequencing used immunoSEQ multiplex PCR; TCRdb keeps in-frame clones, though not all of them. The profile covers about 70,000 clones, with just under 80% appearing a single time and about 5% taken by the ten largest. The source was CD4+ or CD8+ T cells sorted from blood, collected in a trial of the OX40 agonist ivuxolimab. All receptors derive from an adult with an advanced solid tumor such as melanoma, head and neck, liver or kidney cancer.

The chain recombines TRBV29-1 with TRBJ2-1, with 14 bases matching TRBD2. The trim removed 4 bases at V and 4 bases at J, leaving 6 bases unmatched. CDR1 is SQVTM and CDR2 is ANQGSEA in the germline V gene. CDR3 length: 16 amino acids. This chain's CDR3 is CSVGLAGGKSYNEQFF. CDR3 DNA: TGCAGCGTTGGACTAGCGGGAGGGAAGTCGTACAATGAGCAGTTCTTC.

With regard to this clone: The junction differs from germline at one of its ends, possibly a read error. The chain links TRBV5-1 to TRBJ1-3; D uncertain. Germline CDR1 and CDR2: SGHRS and YFSETQ. CDR3 length: 15 amino acids. The CDR3 sequence: CASTLLGISGNTIYF. The CDR3 DNA reads as TGCGCCAGCACCTTGTTGGGGATCTCTGGAAACACCATATATTTT.

The gene calls are TRBV7-2 and TRBJ2-3; 10 positions match TRBD2. V shed 5 bases and J 6 bases; nucleotides not matched to a gene: 17. Per the germline V gene, CDR1 is SGHTA and CDR2 is FQGNSA. The CDR3 consists of 18 residues. CDR3 nucleotides: TGTGCCAGCAGCCCCGTGAAAGGGCAGCGGGGGGGCGAGGATACGCAGTATTTT. Translating gives CASSPVKGQRGGEDTQYF.

This clone has just a few counts. The V call is TRBV6-4, the J call TRBJ1-2; D unresolved. Per germline, CDR1 MRHNA and CDR2 SNTAGT. The CDR3 is 13 amino acids. The V gene lost 4 bases and the J gene lost 0 bases, with 6 bases spanning the gap. Here the CDR3 DNA reads TGTGCCAGCAGTGTTGGGGCTAACTATGGCTACACCTTC. This codes for CASSVGANYGYTF.

This chain joins TRBV19 and TRBJ1-5; the D gene is possibly TRBD1 (5 bases). Trimming cost V 3 bases and J 0 bases, with 12 bases left between them. The CDR3 has 16 residues. The V gene's germline CDR1 is LNHDA and CDR2 SQIVND (reference sequence). CDR3 loop: CASSMGRDSSNQPQHF. The CDR3 nucleotides are TGTGCCAGTAGTATGGGCAGGGATAGTAGCAATCAGCCCCAGCATTTT. The full variable domain, completed using reference TRBV19 and TRBJ1-5, is DGGITQSPKYLFRKEGQNVTLSCEQNLNHDAMYWYRQDPGQGLRLIYYSQIVNDFQKGDIAEGYSVSREKKESFPLTVTSAQKNPTAFYLCASSMGRDSSNQPQHFGDGTRLSIL.

The table lists this clone with a count of one. The rearrangement joins TRBV5-5 to TRBJ2-3; 7 bases match TRBD2. CDR3 size: 15 residues. CDR1 and CDR2 (germline): SGHKS, YYEKEE (reference sequence). The J segment lost 0 bases and the V segment lost 4 bases, leaving 5 bases of the junction unmatched. CDR3 DNA sequence: TGTGCCAGCAGCCGCGGGGGTTTGAGCACAGATACGCAGTATTTT. Protein: CASSRGGLSTDTQYF.

This clone is a singleton in its sample. This chain joins TRBV10-3 and TRBJ1-1; D might be TRBD1 (6 bases). The CDR3 totals 14 residues. Trimming removed 10 bases at V and 4 bases at J, with 19 bases between. Per germline, CDR1 ENHRY and CDR2 SYGVKD. The CDR3 DNA is TGTGCCACTACGGCTTTGGGAGGGGGCACTGAAGCTTTCTTT. The encoded protein is CATTALGGGTEAFF.

The table lists this clone with a few counts. CDR3 amino acids: CASRDEAGTGNGYTF. In nucleotides, the CDR3 is TGTGCCAGCAGAGACGAAGCCGGGACAGGGAATGGCTACACCTTC. The chain links TRBV2 to TRBJ1-2, with 9 nucleotides matching TRBD1. The CDR3 sequence is 15 residues long. Per the germline V gene, CDR1 is SNHLY and CDR2 is FYNNEI. After removal of 6 bases from V and 6 bases from J, the junction contained 11 bases not matched to a gene.

The genes are TRBV6-5 and TRBJ1-6; D unresolved. In germline, CDR1 is MNHEY, CDR2 SVGAGI. The V gene lost 5 bases and the J gene lost 7 bases, with 6 bases spanning the gap. There are 12 residues in the CDR3. The CDR3, as DNA: TGTGCCAGCAGTCCGAGAAATTCACCCCTCCACTTT. Translation: CASSPRNSPLHF.

This clone was observed a single time. The V call is TRBV6-5, the J call TRBJ1-3; no definite D call. This CDR3 comprises 16 residues. V was clipped by 4 bases and J by 4 bases, with 17 bases between them. Germline-derived CDR1 and CDR2 are MNHEY and SVGAGI. Here the CDR3 reads CASSSPRGGYGNTIYF. CDR3 DNA sequence: TGTGCCAGCAGTTCCCCCCGAGGAGGGTACGGAAACACCATATATTTT.

The V call is TRBV2, the J call TRBJ2-1; 7 bases match TRBD1. Trimming took 8 bases from V and 3 from J; bases not matched to a gene: 7. Germline CDR1 reads SNHLY; CDR2 reads FYNNEI. There are 14 residues in the CDR3. CDR3 protein: CASGPRDSYNEQFF. The CDR3, as DNA: TGTGCCAGCGGCCCCCGGGACAGCTACAATGAGCAGTTCTTC.

The chain combines TRBV19 with TRBJ2-4; D ambiguous. This CDR3 contains 12 residues. Germline V CDR1 and CDR2: LNHDA, SQIVND (reference sequence). Trimming stripped 5 bases from V and 6 bases from J, with 8 bases between. The DNA for the CDR3 is TGTGCCAGTAGTTGGACGGGAAACATTCAGTACTTC. Its translation: CASSWTGNIQYF.

The chain links TRBV7-2 to TRBJ2-3, with no clear D. The germline V gene encodes CDR1 SGHTA and CDR2 FQGNSA. V gave up 4 bases and J gave up 0 bases, with 11 bases separating them. There are 15 residues in the CDR3. The chain's CDR3 is CASSSMVSSTDTQYF. CDR3 in DNA: TGTGCCAGCAGCTCCATGGTTTCTAGCACAGATACGCAGTATTTT.

This clone appeared once. J is TRBJ2-7 and V is TRBV7-9; D unclear. CDR1 is SEHNR, CDR2 FQNEAQ, per germline (reference sequence). The CDR3 has 15 amino acids. Deletions cut 1 base from V and 0 bases from J, with 10 bases between. The CDR3 sequence is CASSLVASSSYEQYF. CDR3 in DNA: TGTGCCAGCAGCTTAGTGGCGTCGAGCTCCTACGAGCAGTACTTC.

The genes are TRBV29-1 and TRBJ1-4; 8 bases are shared with TRBD1. V lost 6 bases, J lost 14 bases, and 8 bases stayed unmatched. This CDR3 has 11 amino acids. Germline V lookup: CDR1 SQVTM, CDR2 ANQGSEA. CDR3 nucleotide sequence: TGCAGCGTGCAATTCCGGGACAGGCTGTTTTTT. Its translation is CSVQFRDRLFF.

V is TRBV9 and J is TRBJ2-7; D gene uncertain. Looked up from germline, CDR1 is SGDLS and CDR2 is YYNGEE. The CDR3 contains 15 residues. V lost 6 bases, J lost 7 bases, and 23 bases lay in between. The CDR3: CASTPPRAREVEQYF. DNA for the CDR3: TGTGCCAGCACCCCCCCCCGGGCCCGAGAGGTAGAGCAGTACTTC.

The V call is TRBV9, the J call TRBJ1-3; TRBD1 matches 11 bases. The CDR3 totals 18 residues. V lost 2 bases to trimming and J lost 2 bases; unmatched junction nucleotides: 9. The germline gives CDR1 SGDLS, CDR2 YYNGEE. CDR3 region: CASSVVAGTGGTGNTIYF. The DNA for the CDR3 is TGTGCCAGCAGCGTCGTGGCCGGGACAGGGGGTACTGGAAACACCATATATTTT.

This chain joins TRBV6-6 and TRBJ1-3; D is uncertain. The V gene's germline CDR1 is MNHNY and CDR2 SVGAGI (reference sequence). This CDR3 comprises 14 residues. Trimming took off 5 bases at V and 3 bases at J, with 11 bases between the two ends. CDR3 DNA sequence: TGTGCCAGCAGTACGACCTCGTATGGAAACACCATATATTTT. This gives the protein CASSTTSYGNTIYF.

The chain combines TRBV7-9 with TRBJ2-1, with D tentatively TRBD1 (6 bases). Germline V gives CDR1 SEHNR, CDR2 FQNEAQ (reference sequence). The V end was cut by 2 bases, the J end by 2 bases, with 10 bases between. The CDR3 is 15 residues long. The CDR3 DNA sequence: TGTGCCAGCAGCTTAAGGGGGTCTCCCTACAATGAGCAGTTCTTC. Its translation: CASSLRGSPYNEQFF.

The table lists this clone with a few counts. The gene calls are TRBV29-1 and TRBJ1-1, with 7 positions matching TRBD1. The CDR3 contains 13 residues. Looked up from germline, CDR1 is SQVTM and CDR2 is ANQGSEA. Trimming removed 3 bases from V and 0 bases from J; junction bases left unmatched: 1. CDR3 sequence (DNA): TGCAGCGTTGAGACAGGGATGAACACTGAAGCTTTCTTT. It specifies CSVETGMNTEAFF.

The chain recombines TRBV5-4 with TRBJ2-4; 7 bases fit TRBD1. J lost 0 bases, V lost 4 bases, and 7 bases had no gene match. Germline V lookup: CDR1 SGHNT, CDR2 YYREEE (reference sequence). This CDR3 has 16 amino acids. The CDR3 reads CASSVRDSLAKNIQYF. DNA for the CDR3: TGTGCCAGCAGCGTGAGGGACAGTCTAGCCAAAAACATTCAGTACTTC. Using reference TRBV5-4 and TRBJ2-4 for the parts outside the CDR3, the full variable domain is ETGVTQSPTHLIKTRGQQVTLRCSSQSGHNTVSWYQQALGQGPQFIFQYYREEENGRGNFPPRFSGLQFPNYSSELNVNALELDDSALYLCASSVRDSLAKNIQYFGAGTRLSVL.